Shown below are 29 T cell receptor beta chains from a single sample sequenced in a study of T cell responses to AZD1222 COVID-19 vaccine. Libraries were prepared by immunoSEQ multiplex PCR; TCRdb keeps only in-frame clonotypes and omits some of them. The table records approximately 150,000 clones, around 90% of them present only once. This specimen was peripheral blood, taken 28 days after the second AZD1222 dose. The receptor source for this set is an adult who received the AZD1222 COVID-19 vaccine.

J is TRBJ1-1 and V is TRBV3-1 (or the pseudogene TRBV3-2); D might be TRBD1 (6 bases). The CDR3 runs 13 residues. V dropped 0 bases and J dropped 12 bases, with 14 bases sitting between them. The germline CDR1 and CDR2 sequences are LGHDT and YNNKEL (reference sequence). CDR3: CASSQDNRGSTFF. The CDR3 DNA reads TGTGCCAGCAGCCAAGATAATAGGGGGTCGACTTTCTTT.

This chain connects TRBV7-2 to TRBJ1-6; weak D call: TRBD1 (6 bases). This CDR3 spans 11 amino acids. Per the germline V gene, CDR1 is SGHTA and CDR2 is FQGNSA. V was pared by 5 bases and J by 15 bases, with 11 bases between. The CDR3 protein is CASSPDSLLHF. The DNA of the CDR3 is TGTGCCAGCAGCCCGGACAGTCTCCTCCACTTT.

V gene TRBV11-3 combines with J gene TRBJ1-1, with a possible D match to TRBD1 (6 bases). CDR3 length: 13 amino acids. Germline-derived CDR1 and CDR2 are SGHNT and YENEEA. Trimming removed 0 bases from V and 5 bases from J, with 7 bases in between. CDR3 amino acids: CASSLDRGTEAFF. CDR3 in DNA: TGTGCCAGCAGCTTAGACAGGGGTACTGAAGCTTTCTTT.

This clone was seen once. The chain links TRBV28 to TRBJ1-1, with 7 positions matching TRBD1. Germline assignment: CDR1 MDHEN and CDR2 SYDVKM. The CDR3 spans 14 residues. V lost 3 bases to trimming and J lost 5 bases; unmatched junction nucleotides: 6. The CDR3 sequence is CASSLGQIWTEAFF. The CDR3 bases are TGTGCCAGCAGTTTGGGACAGATTTGGACTGAAGCTTTCTTT.

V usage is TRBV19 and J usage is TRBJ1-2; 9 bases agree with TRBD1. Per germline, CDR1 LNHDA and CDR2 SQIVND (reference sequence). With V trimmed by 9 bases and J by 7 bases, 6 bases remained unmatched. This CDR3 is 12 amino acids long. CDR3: CASRTGDFGYTF. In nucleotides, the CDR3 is TGTGCCAGCCGGACAGGGGATTTTGGCTACACCTTC.

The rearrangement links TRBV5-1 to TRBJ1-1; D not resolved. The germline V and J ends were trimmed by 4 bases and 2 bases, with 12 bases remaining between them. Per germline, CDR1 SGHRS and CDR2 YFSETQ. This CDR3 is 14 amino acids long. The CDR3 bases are TGCGCCAGCAGCCCCTTCAAAGATAACACTGAAGCTTTCTTT. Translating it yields CASSPFKDNTEAFF. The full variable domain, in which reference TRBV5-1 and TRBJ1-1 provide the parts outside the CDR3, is KAGVTQTPRYLIKTRGQQVTLSCSPISGHRSVSWYQQTPGQGLQFLFEYFSETQRNKGNFPGRFSGRQFSNSRSEMNVSTLELGDSALYLCASSPFKDNTEAFFGQGTRLTVV.

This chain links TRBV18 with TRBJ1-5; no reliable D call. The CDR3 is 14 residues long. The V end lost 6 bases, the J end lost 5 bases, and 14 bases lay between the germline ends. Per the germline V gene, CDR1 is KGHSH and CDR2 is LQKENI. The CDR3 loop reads CASSSSGNDQPQHF. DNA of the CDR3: TGTGCCAGCTCCTCTTCGGGGAACGATCAGCCCCAGCATTTT.

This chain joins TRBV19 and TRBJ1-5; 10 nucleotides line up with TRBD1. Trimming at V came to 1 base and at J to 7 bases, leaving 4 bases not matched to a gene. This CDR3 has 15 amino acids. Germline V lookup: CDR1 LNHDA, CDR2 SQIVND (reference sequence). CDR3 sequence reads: CASSIGDRGQQPQHF. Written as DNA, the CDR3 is TGTGCCAGTAGTATAGGAGACAGGGGGCAACAGCCCCAGCATTTT.

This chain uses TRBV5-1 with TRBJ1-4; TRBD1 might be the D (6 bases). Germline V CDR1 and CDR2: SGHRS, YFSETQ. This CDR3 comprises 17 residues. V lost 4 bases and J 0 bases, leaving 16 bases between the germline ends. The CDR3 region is CASSLRQVQATNEKLFF. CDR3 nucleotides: TGCGCCAGCAGCCTTAGACAGGTCCAAGCAACTAATGAAAAACTGTTTTTT.

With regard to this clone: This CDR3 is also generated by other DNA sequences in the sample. The CDR3 protein is CAWSVGGNQPQHF. The DNA of the CDR3 is TGTGCCTGGAGTGTGGGTGGCAATCAGCCCCAGCATTTT. The V and J genes are TRBV30 and TRBJ1-5; D gene unclear. V was shortened by 0 bases and J by 2 bases, with 5 bases between the two germline ends. The CDR3 totals 13 residues. Per the germline V gene, CDR1 is GTSNPN and CDR2 is SVGIG (reference sequence). The full variable domain, in which reference TRBV30 and TRBJ1-5 provide the parts outside the CDR3, is SQTIHQWPATLVQPVGSPLSLECTVEGTSNPNLYWYRQAAGRGLQLLFYSVGIGQISSEVPQNLSASRPQDRQFILSSKKLLLSDSGFYLCAWSVGGNQPQHFGDGTRLSIL.

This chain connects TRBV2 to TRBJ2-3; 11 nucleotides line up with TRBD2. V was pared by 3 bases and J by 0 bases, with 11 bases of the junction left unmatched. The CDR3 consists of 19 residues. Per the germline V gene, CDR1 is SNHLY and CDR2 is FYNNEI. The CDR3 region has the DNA TGTGCCAGCAGTGACATAGCGGGAGGGGGCCCAACTAGCACAGATACGCAGTATTTT. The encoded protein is CASSDIAGGGPTSTDTQYF.

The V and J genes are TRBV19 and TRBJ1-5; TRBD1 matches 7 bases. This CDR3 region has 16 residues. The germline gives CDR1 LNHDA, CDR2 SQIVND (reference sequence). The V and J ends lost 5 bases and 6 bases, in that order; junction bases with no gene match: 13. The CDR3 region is CASSSYFDRVGQPQHF. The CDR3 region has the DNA TGTGCCAGTAGTTCCTACTTCGACAGGGTGGGTCAGCCCCAGCATTTT.

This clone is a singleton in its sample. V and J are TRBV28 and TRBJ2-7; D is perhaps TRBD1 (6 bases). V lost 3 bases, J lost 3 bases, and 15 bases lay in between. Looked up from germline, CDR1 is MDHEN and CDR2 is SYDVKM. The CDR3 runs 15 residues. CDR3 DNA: TGTGCCAGCAGTTTTCAGGGCAGGGGCGACTACGAGCAGTACTTC. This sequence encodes CASSFQGRGDYEQYF.

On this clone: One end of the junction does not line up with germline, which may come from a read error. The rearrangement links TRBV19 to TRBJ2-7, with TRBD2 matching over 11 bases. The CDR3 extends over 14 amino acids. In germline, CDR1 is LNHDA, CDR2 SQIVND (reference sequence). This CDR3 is CASSIAGGAYEQYF. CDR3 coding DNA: TGTGCCAGTAGCATAGCGGGAGGGGCCTACGAGCAGTACTTC.

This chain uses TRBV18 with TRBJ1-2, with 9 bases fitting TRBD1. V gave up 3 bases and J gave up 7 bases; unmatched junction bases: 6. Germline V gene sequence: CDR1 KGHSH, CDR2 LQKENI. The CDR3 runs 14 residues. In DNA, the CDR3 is TGTGCCAGCTCACCCTCGCGGGACAGGGTTGGCTACACCTTC. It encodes CASSPSRDRVGYTF.

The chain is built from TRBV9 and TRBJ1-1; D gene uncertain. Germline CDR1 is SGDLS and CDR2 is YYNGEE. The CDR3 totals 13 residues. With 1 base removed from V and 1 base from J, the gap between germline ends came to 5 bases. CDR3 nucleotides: TGTGCCAGCAGCGTAAGAGGGAACACTGAAGCTTTCTTT. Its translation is CASSVRGNTEAFF.

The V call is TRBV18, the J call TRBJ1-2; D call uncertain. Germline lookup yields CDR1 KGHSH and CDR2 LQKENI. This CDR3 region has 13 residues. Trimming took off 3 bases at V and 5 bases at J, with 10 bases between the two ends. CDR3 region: CASSPPDAYGYTF. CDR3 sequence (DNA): TGTGCCAGCTCACCCCCGGATGCTTATGGCTACACCTTC.

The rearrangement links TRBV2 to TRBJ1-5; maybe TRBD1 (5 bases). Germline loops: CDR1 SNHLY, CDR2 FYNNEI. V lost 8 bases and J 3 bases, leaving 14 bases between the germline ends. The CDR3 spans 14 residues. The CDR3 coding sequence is TGTGCCAGCGGGGGGGTGGCGGTCAATCAGCCCCAGCATTTT. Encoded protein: CASGGVAVNQPQHF.

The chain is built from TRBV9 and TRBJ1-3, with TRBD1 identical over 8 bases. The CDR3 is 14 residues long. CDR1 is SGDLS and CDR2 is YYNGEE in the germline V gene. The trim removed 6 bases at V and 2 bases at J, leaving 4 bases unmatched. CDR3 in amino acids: CASTGGSAGNTIYF. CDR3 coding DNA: TGTGCCAGCACAGGGGGCTCGGCTGGAAACACCATATATTTT.

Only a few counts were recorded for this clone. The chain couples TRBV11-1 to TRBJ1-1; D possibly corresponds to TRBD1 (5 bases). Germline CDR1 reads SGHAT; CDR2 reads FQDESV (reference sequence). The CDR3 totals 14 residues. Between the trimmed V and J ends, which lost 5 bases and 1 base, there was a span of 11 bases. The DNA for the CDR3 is TGTGCCAGCAGCCCACAGGAAACGAACACTGAAGCTTTCTTT. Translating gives CASSPQETNTEAFF.

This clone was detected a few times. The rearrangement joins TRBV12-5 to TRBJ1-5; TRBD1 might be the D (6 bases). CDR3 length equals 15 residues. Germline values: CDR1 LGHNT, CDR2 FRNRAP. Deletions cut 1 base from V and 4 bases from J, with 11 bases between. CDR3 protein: CASGLGTDLNQPQHF. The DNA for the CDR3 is TGTGCTAGTGGTTTGGGGACAGATCTGAATCAGCCCCAGCATTTT.

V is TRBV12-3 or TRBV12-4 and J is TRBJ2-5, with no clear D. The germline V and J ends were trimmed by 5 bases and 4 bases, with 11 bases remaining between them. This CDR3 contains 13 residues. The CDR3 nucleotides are TGTGCCAGCAGTCAGTCTAGGATAGAGACCCAGTACTTC. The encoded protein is CASSQSRIETQYF.

The CDR3: CAIRGTGGDRNTIYF. The CDR3 DNA follows: TGTGCCATCAGGGGGACAGGGGGGGACAGAAACACCATATATTTT. The chain uses TRBV10-3 and TRBJ1-3; TRBD1 matches 11 bases. The germline CDR1 and CDR2 sequences are ENHRY and SYGVKD. The CDR3 runs to 15 residues. Trimming removed 6 bases from V and 5 bases from J; junction bases left unmatched: 6.

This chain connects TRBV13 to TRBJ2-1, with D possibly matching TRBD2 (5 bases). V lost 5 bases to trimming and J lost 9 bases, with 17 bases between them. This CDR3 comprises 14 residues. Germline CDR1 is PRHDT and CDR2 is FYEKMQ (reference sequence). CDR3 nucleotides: TGTGCCAGCAGCCGGACTGGCTCCCTCAGTGAGCAGTTCTTC. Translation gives CASSRTGSLSEQFF.

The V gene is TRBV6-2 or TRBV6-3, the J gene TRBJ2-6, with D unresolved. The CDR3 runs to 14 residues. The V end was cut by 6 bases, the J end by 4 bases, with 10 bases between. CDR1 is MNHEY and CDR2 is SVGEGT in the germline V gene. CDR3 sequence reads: CASSRAEGANVLTF. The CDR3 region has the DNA TGTGCCAGCAGCCGGGCGGAAGGGGCCAACGTCCTGACTTTC.

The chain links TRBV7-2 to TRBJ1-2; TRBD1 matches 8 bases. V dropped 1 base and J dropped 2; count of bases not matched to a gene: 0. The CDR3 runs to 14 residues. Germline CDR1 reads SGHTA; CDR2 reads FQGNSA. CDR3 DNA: TGTGCCAGCAGCTTAGGACAGGGGAACTATGGCTACACCTTC. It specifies CASSLGQGNYGYTF.

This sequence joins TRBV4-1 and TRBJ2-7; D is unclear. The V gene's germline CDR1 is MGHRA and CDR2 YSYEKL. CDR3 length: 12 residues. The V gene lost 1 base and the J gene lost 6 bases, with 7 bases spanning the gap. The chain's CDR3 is CASSQVATEQYF. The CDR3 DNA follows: TGCGCCAGCAGCCAAGTAGCAACCGAGCAGTACTTC.

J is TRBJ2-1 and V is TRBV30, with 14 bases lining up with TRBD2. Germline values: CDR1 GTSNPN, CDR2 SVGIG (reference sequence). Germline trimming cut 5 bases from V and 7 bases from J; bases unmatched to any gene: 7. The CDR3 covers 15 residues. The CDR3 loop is CAWPTSGRARNEQFF. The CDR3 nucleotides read TGTGCCTGGCCGACTAGCGGGAGGGCCCGGAATGAGCAGTTCTTC.

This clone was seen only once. The CDR3 loop reads CASGSRTAYEQYF. Here the CDR3 DNA reads TGTGCCAGTGGATCTCGTACCGCCTACGAGCAGTACTTC. V usage is TRBV19 and J usage is TRBJ2-7; D not certain. The V gene's germline CDR1 is LNHDA and CDR2 SQIVND (reference sequence). V was clipped by 8 bases and J by 2 bases, with 13 bases between them. The CDR3 sequence is 13 residues long.